The 21 T cell receptor beta chains listed next were all sequenced from one sample in a study of control samples from healthy donors and cancer patients. Clones were read by immunoSEQ multiplex PCR, and TCRdb kept only the in-frame ones, dropping some. The table has tens of thousands of clones, about 88% seen once. The sequenced sample consisted of blood. Receptors originate from a man in his fifties in good health.

The chain couples TRBV25-1 to TRBJ1-1; D is unresolved. V shed 6 bases and J shed 1 base, with 6 bases lying between them. This CDR3 is built from 12 residues. Germline CDR1 MGHDK, CDR2 SYGVNS. The CDR3 region is CASRGPNTEAFF. CDR3 DNA: TGTGCCAGCAGGGGTCCGAACACTGAAGCTTTCTTT.

J is TRBJ2-7 and V is TRBV5-6; D is possibly TRBD1 (5 bases). The V end lost 0 bases, the J end lost 5 bases, and 12 bases lay between the germline ends. The CDR3 spans 14 residues. The germline gives CDR1 SGHDT, CDR2 YYEEEE. CDR3 in DNA: TGTGCCAGCAGCTTGGGGCAGGGTCGGCACGAGCAGTACTTC. Protein sequence: CASSLGQGRHEQYF.

This clone was recorded once. The V gene is TRBV3-1 (or the pseudogene TRBV3-2), the J gene TRBJ2-1; maybe TRBD2 (6 bases). The CDR3 length is 12 residues. Trimming took 3 bases from V and 8 from J, leaving 8 bases between them. The germline gives CDR1 LGHDT, CDR2 YNNKEL (reference sequence). The CDR3 region has the DNA TGTGCCAGCAGCCATTGGGGGGATGAGCAGTTCTTC. Protein sequence: CASSHWGDEQFF.

CDR3 nucleotide sequence: TGTGCCTGGAGTCAGGGCGCCCCGAACGTCCTGACTTTC. Its translation is CAWSQGAPNVLTF. The chain couples TRBV30 to TRBJ2-6; weak D call: TRBD1 (5 bases). V was trimmed by 2 bases and J by 10 bases, leaving 12 bases between them. Germline CDR1 is GTSNPN and CDR2 is SVGIG (reference sequence). This CDR3 is built from 13 residues.

This chain joins TRBV7-9 and TRBJ1-4; D possibly corresponds to TRBD1 (5 bases). CDR1 and CDR2 (germline): SEHNR, FQNEAQ (reference sequence). The CDR3 has 12 residues. The ends were cut back, 8 bases at V and 4 bases at J, with 8 bases in the middle. The CDR3, as DNA: TGTGCCAGCTTGGGGCTTAATGAAAAACTGTTTTTT. Encoded protein: CASLGLNEKLFF.

The chain carries TRBV6-5 and TRBJ1-6; TRBD1 might be the D (6 bases). CDR3 length: 12 amino acids. Germline CDR1 and CDR2: MNHEY and SVGAGI. With 4 bases removed from V and 11 bases from J, the gap between germline ends came to 9 bases. Written as DNA, the CDR3 is TGTGCCAGCAGTTCGACAGGAACACCCCTCCACTTT. As protein: CASSSTGTPLHF.

This sequence joins TRBV30 and TRBJ1-6, with 9 bases identical to TRBD1. The CDR3 is 14 amino acids. J gave up 7 bases and V 3 bases, and 4 bases lay outside the gene matches. Per germline, CDR1 GTSNPN and CDR2 SVGIG (reference sequence). CDR3 in DNA: TGTGCCTGGAGCGAGGGACAGGGAAATTCACCCCTCCACTTT. Amino acid sequence: CAWSEGQGNSPLHF. Looking up the rest from reference TRBV30 and TRBJ1-6 gives the full variable domain: SQTIHQWPATLVQPVGSPLSLECTVEGTSNPNLYWYRQAAGRGLQLLFYSVGIGQISSEVPQNLSASRPQDRQFILSSKKLLLSDSGFYLCAWSEGQGNSPLHFGNGTRLTVT.

V and J are TRBV6-2 or TRBV6-3 and TRBJ2-7; 10 bases map to TRBD1. Unmatched junction bases numbered 4, after V lost 6 bases and J lost 5 bases. The germline V gene has CDR1 MNHEY and CDR2 SVGEGT. The CDR3 sequence is 13 residues long. The CDR3 region is CASSSGTGDEQYF. The CDR3 coding sequence is TGTGCCAGCAGCTCCGGGACAGGGGACGAGCAGTACTTC.

This sequence joins TRBV12-3 or TRBV12-4 and TRBJ2-4; 7 bases fit TRBD1. Losses at the gene ends were 4 bases for V and 4 bases for J; bases not matched to a gene: 1. There are 13 residues in the CDR3. CDR3: CASSSTGKNIQYF. As DNA, the CDR3 is TGTGCCAGCAGTTCGACAGGGAAAAACATTCAGTACTTC.

The V call is TRBV7-8, the J call TRBJ1-3; D is unresolved. V was shortened by 0 bases and J by 0 bases, with 6 bases between the two germline ends. This CDR3 has 15 amino acids. CDR1 and CDR2 from the germline V gene are SGHVS and FQNEAQ. The CDR3 DNA is TGTGCCAGCAGCTTAGCTCAGAGCTCTGGAAACACCATATATTTT. This codes for CASSLAQSSGNTIYF.

The chain uses TRBV6-1 and TRBJ2-4; 7 nucleotides match TRBD1. The germline CDR1 and CDR2 sequences are MNHNS and SASEGT. This CDR3 spans 19 amino acids. V was clipped by 4 bases and J by 0 bases; unmatched bases: 15. The CDR3 region is CASSAGTAKAKLAKNIQYF. The DNA for the CDR3 is TGTGCCAGCAGTGCCGGGACAGCTAAAGCCAAACTAGCCAAAAACATTCAGTACTTC.

The V and J genes are TRBV7-9 and TRBJ1-2; no clear D. Germline CDR1 reads SEHNR; CDR2 reads FQNEAQ (reference sequence). The CDR3 length is 13 residues. V was pared by 4 bases and J by 2 bases, with 8 bases between. The CDR3 DNA reads as TGTGCCAGCAGCTCTGGGTCGAACTATGGCTACACCTTC. Protein sequence: CASSSGSNYGYTF.

The rearrangement links TRBV30 to TRBJ2-7, with TRBD1 as a possible D gene (5 bases). The CDR3 loop spans 12 amino acids. Trimming removed 4 bases at V and 1 base at J, with 8 bases between. The germline V gene has CDR1 GTSNPN and CDR2 SVGIG (reference sequence). DNA of the CDR3: TGTGCCTGGACACAGGTTTCCTACGAGCAGTACTTC. As protein: CAWTQVSYEQYF.

The gene calls are TRBV15 and TRBJ1-6; no clear D gene. CDR1 and CDR2 from the germline V gene are LNHNV and YYDKDF (reference sequence). CDR3 length equals 16 residues. Trimming took 5 bases from V and 6 from J, leaving 17 bases between them. The chain's CDR3 is CATSDPRAGVNSPLHF. The CDR3 DNA sequence: TGTGCCACCAGCGACCCCCGGGCCGGCGTTAATTCACCCCTCCACTTT.

The chain has TRBV7-3 and TRBJ2-1, with TRBD2 matching over 10 bases. J was trimmed by 3 bases and V by 4 bases; bases with no gene match: 3. The CDR3 spans 15 residues. Germline loops: CDR1 SGHTA, CDR2 FQGTGA. CDR3 DNA: TGTGCCAGCAGCTACCTAGCGGGGGACTACAATGAGCAGTTCTTC. It codes for CASSYLAGDYNEQFF.

The CDR3 region is CASSIGTGVQGETQYF. DNA of the CDR3: TGCGCCAGCAGCATCGGGACAGGGGTACAGGGGGAGACCCAGTACTTC. The chain has TRBV5-1 and TRBJ2-5; TRBD1 matches at 10 bases. Germline loops: CDR1 SGHRS, CDR2 YFSETQ. The CDR3 sequence is 16 residues long. The V and J ends lost 4 bases and 5 bases, in that order; junction bases with no gene match: 11.

The gene calls are TRBV2 and TRBJ1-2; tentative D call: TRBD1 (5 bases). Germline V gene data show CDR1 as SNHLY and CDR2 as FYNNEI. This CDR3 spans 14 amino acids. V lost 2 bases and J 4 bases, leaving 11 bases between the germline ends. CDR3 in amino acids: CASSEMVGGYGYTF. CDR3 nucleotide sequence: TGTGCCAGCAGTGAAATGGTCGGGGGCTATGGCTACACCTTC.

The rearrangement uses TRBV12-3 or TRBV12-4 and TRBJ2-7; 7 bases match TRBD2. The CDR3 covers 13 residues. V shed 6 bases and J 1 base; nucleotides not matched to a gene: 3. The CDR3 region has the DNA TGTGCCAGCAGGGGGACTACGTCCTACGAGCAGTACTTC. Translated, it gives CASRGTTSYEQYF.

This chain uses TRBV27 with TRBJ2-1, with D unclear. This CDR3 comprises 11 residues. With 4 bases removed from V and 3 bases from J, the gap between germline ends came to 1 base. CDR1 is MNHEY, CDR2 SMNVEV, per germline (reference sequence). The CDR3 reads CASSYYNEQFF. DNA of the CDR3: TGTGCCAGCAGTTACTACAATGAGCAGTTCTTC.

The chain carries TRBV18 and TRBJ1-5; D is ambiguous. Per germline, CDR1 KGHSH and CDR2 LQKENI. CDR3 length: 14 residues. Trimming took off 1 base at V and 6 bases at J, with 10 bases between the two ends. The CDR3 DNA is TGTGCCAGCTCACCACAAGGTCCCGCTCAGCCCCAGCATTTT. It yields the protein CASSPQGPAQPQHF.

The rearrangement links TRBV7-3 to TRBJ1-1; D is unresolved. The V end lost 1 base, the J end lost 7 bases, and 19 bases lay between the germline ends. The germline CDR1 and CDR2 sequences are SGHTA and FQGTGA. The CDR3 loop spans 16 amino acids. In DNA form, the CDR3 reads TGTGCCAGCAGCTTAAAATTCTCATGGGGTAAGAATGAAGCTTTCTTT. Protein sequence: CASSLKFSWGKNEAFF.